This T cell receptor beta chain originates from a study of T cells expressing NK-cell markers. About the study: Source material for TCR beta repertoires consisted of sorted CD3+CD56+NKG2C+, CD3+CD56+NKG2C- and CD3+CD56-NKG2C+ T cells.

TCRdb re-called the 5' RACE reads and gives one entry per CDR3 protein, without DNA. The listing records 500,000 to 700,000 distinct CDR3 sequences. Germline values: CDR1 DFQATT, CDR2 SNEGSKA (reference sequence). This CDR3 spans 18 amino acids. The study's findings and limits: Expanded NKG2C+ T cell clones had unclear HCMV specificity.

With regard to this clonotype: What it binds is not known.

The sequenced sample consisted of blood T cells: a sorted CD56 or NKG2C T cell subset, CD4+ or CD8+ T cells, or bulk PBMC T cells (not recorded which). V usage is TRBV20-1 and J usage is TRBJ2-5; the D call of TRBD2 rests on TCRdb alone, since no DNA is present to check it. This TCR was recovered from a man between 18 and 29 years old in good health. The CDR3 protein is CSARDGGTSGTGQETQYF.